The source of this TCR beta chain is a study of T-cell reconstitution after alpha-beta-depleted transplantation in children. For TCRbeta, the library was prepared with unique molecular identifiers. TCRdb redid the calling of the PCR reads with MiXCR, one entry per CDR3 protein. The sample lists about 72,000 distinct CDR3 sequences, 6% to 8.5% occurring once. In germline, CDR1 is SGHAT, CDR2 FQDESV (reference sequence). The CDR3 is 15 residues long. The J segment lost 6 bases and the V segment lost 5 bases, leaving 12 bases of the junction unmatched. The TCR originated in a human donor who donated a stem cell graft to a child with acute lymphoblastic leukemia. The material sequenced was PBMCs from the stem cell graft donor, taken from the stem cell graft. This chain joins TRBV11-1 and TRBJ2-7, with 8 positions matching TRBD1. CDR3: CASSTWSRGQAEQYF. In DNA, the CDR3 is TGTGCCAGCAGCACCTGGAGCAGGGGACAGGCCGAGCAGTACTTC.